This is a list of T cell receptor beta chains from one sample in a study of blood T cell repertoires in COVID-19. Some clones are missing from TCRdb's copy, which holds only in-frame ones; the method was immunoSEQ multiplex PCR. Counted here are tens of thousands of clones, 70% to 90% occurring once; the ten biggest clones make up roughly 4.8%. The specimen was peripheral blood. Every receptor here comes from an elderly woman with acute or convalescent COVID-19. Each CDR3 is given with its conserved first and last residue. Each record gives: CDR3 length, clone size, D gene, J gene, V gene, CDR3 protein, CDR3 DNA. D genes are given only for firm matches. Part of the rows lack a size; the others show once, few, many or a class for expanded clones.

18 - TRBD1 TRBJ1-1 TRBV5-1 CASSLERQGRNMNTEAFF TGCGCCAGCAGCTTGGAGAGACAGGGGCGTAACATGAACACTGAAGCTTTCTTT
14 - - TRBJ2-7 TRBV18 CASSPASGTYEQYF TGTGCCAGCTCACCGGCGTCAGGAACCTACGAGCAGTACTTC
16 - TRBD2 TRBJ2-3 TRBV14 CASSHGLAVIPDTQYF TGTGCCAGCAGCCACGGACTAGCGGTAATCCCAGATACGCAGTATTTT
14 - TRBD1 TRBJ1-1 TRBV7-2 CASSHGQGITEAFF TGTGCCAGCAGCCATGGACAGGGCATCACTGAAGCTTTCTTT
13 - - TRBJ2-5 TRBV19 CASSTTYSGAQYF TGTGCCAGTAGTACCACCTACTCGGGGGCCCAGTACTTC
17 - TRBD1 TRBJ1-5 TRBV19 CASRLGQGARGNQPQHF TGTGCCAGTAGGCTGGGACAGGGGGCTAGGGGCAATCAGCCCCAGCATTTT
14 - - TRBJ1-4 TRBV3-1/TRBV3-2 CASSQRGFVEKLFF TGTGCCAGCAGCCAACGGGGATTTGTCGAAAAACTGTTTTTT
11 - - TRBJ2-5 TRBV23-1 CARQGGETQYF TGCGCCAGGCAGGGTGGGGAGACCCAGTACTTC
16 - TRBD1 TRBJ1-1 TRBV7-2 CASSKQGAAMNTEAFF TGTGCCAGCAGCAAGCAGGGGGCGGCCATGAACACTGAAGCTTTCTTT
12 - TRBD1 TRBJ2-7 TRBV10-3 CAISVRQGEQYF TGTGCCATCAGTGTTCGACAGGGCGAGCAGTACTTC
16 - - TRBJ1-5 TRBV16 CASSQFRPTGNQPQHF TGTGCCAGCAGCCAATTTCGCCCCACTGGCAATCAGCCCCAGCATTTT
16 - - TRBJ2-7 TRBV6-6 CASRTGRDNENYEQYF TGTGCCAGCAGAACAGGCAGGGACAACGAAAACTACGAGCAGTACTTC
13 - - TRBJ1-6 TRBV19 CASSQFFNSPLHF TGTGCCAGCTCACAGTTTTTCAATTCACCCCTCCACTTT
15 - TRBD1 TRBJ1-1 TRBV18 CASSPGQLLNTEAFF TGTGCCAGCTCCCCGGGACAGCTCCTGAACACTGAAGCTTTCTTT
15 - TRBD2 TRBJ2-2 TRBV7-3 CASSPGTTQPGELFF TGTGCCAGCAGCCCCGGGACTACCCAACCCGGGGAGCTGTTTTTT
15 - - TRBJ2-3 TRBV6-5 CASSDDLRSTDTQYF TGTGCCAGCTCGGATGACCTGAGGAGCACAGATACGCAGTATTTT
13 - TRBD1 TRBJ2-3 TRBV7-2 CASSSGQGDTQYF TGTGCCAGCAGCTCCGGACAGGGAGATACGCAGTATTTT
16 - TRBD1 TRBJ1-6 TRBV18 CASSPGATGLGSPLHF TGTGCCAGCTCACCAGGTGCGACAGGGTTGGGTTCACCCCTCCACTTT
16 - - TRBJ1-3 TRBV2 CASSVKPGNSGNTIYF TGTGCCAGCAGTGTAAAACCGGGAAACTCTGGAAACACCATATATTTT
13 - TRBD1 TRBJ1-1 TRBV2 CASRRTGGTEAFF TGTGCCAGCAGGAGGACAGGGGGCACTGAAGCTTTCTTT
13 - - TRBJ1-2 TRBV19 CASSIRTGDGYTF TGTGCCAGTAGTATACGGACGGGGGATGGCTACACCTTC
16 - - TRBJ2-1 TRBV5-6 CASSLWGGGSYNEQFF TGTGCCAGCAGCTTGTGGGGGGGCGGCTCCTACAATGAGCAGTTCTTC
13 - TRBD1 TRBJ2-7 TRBV5-1 CASSTNRGTEQYF TGCGCCAGCAGCACCAACAGGGGAACCGAGCAGTACTTC
16 few - TRBJ2-3 TRBV27 CASIKSGRLLTDTQYF TGTGCCAGCATCAAGTCCGGGAGACTACTCACAGATACGCAGTATTTT
12 - TRBD2 TRBJ2-7 TRBV12-3/TRBV12-4 CASGTGGYEQYF TGTGCCAGCGGGACGGGGGGCTACGAGCAGTACTTC
16 - - TRBJ1-1 TRBV9 CASSPRSVGGGTEAFF TGTGCCAGCAGCCCACGCAGCGTCGGCGGTGGCACTGAAGCTTTCTTT
16 - TRBD1 TRBJ1-3 TRBV19 CASSMTGTGSGNTIYF TGTGCCAGTAGTATGACTGGGACAGGCTCTGGAAACACCATATATTTT
15 - - TRBJ2-1 TRBV7-9 CASSYQQGSYNEQFF TGTGCCAGCAGCTACCAACAGGGAAGTTACAATGAGCAGTTCTTC
17 - TRBD1 TRBJ2-3 TRBV5-1 CASSLAPPGQATDTQYF TGCGCCAGCAGCTTGGCGCCACCGGGACAGGCAACAGATACGCAGTATTTT
12 - TRBD1 TRBJ1-2 TRBV15 CATSQGAQGYTF TGTGCCACCAGCCAGGGGGCCCAGGGCTACACCTTC
12 - TRBD1 TRBJ2-7 TRBV3-1/TRBV3-2 CASSHRQGEQYF TGTGCCAGCAGCCATCGACAGGGCGAGCAGTACTTC
14 - TRBD1 TRBJ1-6 TRBV29-1 CSVERGLGNSPLHF TGCAGCGTTGAAAGGGGGCTGGGGAATTCACCCCTCCACTTT
16 - TRBD2 TRBJ2-7 TRBV3-1/TRBV3-2 CASSQSRGLAGGEQYF TGTGCCAGCAGCCAATCGAGGGGACTAGCGGGAGGCGAGCAGTACTTC
18 once TRBD1 TRBJ1-6 TRBV6-1 CASSVPSHRDRGPPSLHF TGTGCCAGCAGTGTACCCAGCCACCGGGACAGGGGCCCCCCGTCCCTCCACTTT
13 - - TRBJ2-1 TRBV15 CATSVQGGGEQFF TGTGCCACCAGCGTACAGGGCGGGGGTGAGCAGTTCTTC
15 - TRBD1 TRBJ2-3 TRBV5-4 CASSWTGQSTDTQYF TGTGCCAGCAGCTGGACGGGACAGAGCACAGATACGCAGTATTTT
13 - - TRBJ1-1 TRBV3-1/TRBV3-2 CASSTSVGPEAFF TGTGCCAGCAGTACATCTGTGGGCCCTGAAGCTTTCTTT
15 - TRBD1 TRBJ2-5 TRBV7-9 CASSTGTGNSETQYF TGTGCCAGCAGCACCGGGACAGGGAATAGTGAGACCCAGTACTTC
15 - TRBD2 TRBJ2-1 TRBV7-2 CASSSGLAGFGEQFF TGTGCCAGCAGCTCCGGACTAGCGGGTTTCGGTGAGCAGTTCTTC
15 - - TRBJ2-5 TRBV5-1 CASSSLQGSGETQYF TGCGCCAGCAGCTCACTCCAGGGATCGGGAGAGACCCAGTACTTC
15 - - TRBJ2-5 TRBV19 CASSTGVPPVGTQYF TGTGCCAGTAGTACCGGGGTCCCCCCGGTGGGGACCCAGTACTTC
16 - - TRBJ1-3 TRBV4-2 CASSQDRRVSGNTIYF TGTGCCAGCAGCCAAGATCGGAGGGTTTCTGGAAACACCATATATTTT
17 few TRBD1 TRBJ2-7 TRBV7-9 CASSLFLGQGVLGEQYF TGTGCCAGCAGCTTATTTCTAGGACAGGGGGTATTGGGCGAGCAGTACTTC
15 - TRBD1 TRBJ2-1 TRBV5-6 CASSVPGGPYNEQFF TGTGCCAGCAGCGTTCCAGGGGGTCCTTACAATGAGCAGTTCTTC
15 - - TRBJ1-2 TRBV5-4 CASSLAGIQVNGYTF TGTGCCAGCAGCTTGGCCGGAATACAGGTTAATGGCTACACCTTC
13 - - TRBJ1-3 TRBV30 CAWSAGVGNTIYF TGTGCCTGGAGTGCCGGGGTTGGAAACACCATATATTTT
14 - TRBD2 TRBJ2-5 TRBV28 CASSATSGVGAQYF TGTGCCAGCAGTGCTACTAGCGGCGTGGGGGCCCAGTACTTC
13 few - TRBJ1-2 TRBV6-2/TRBV6-3 CASSPQGGYGYTF TGTGCCAGCAGCCCACAGGGTGGGTATGGCTACACCTTC
15 - - TRBJ1-6 TRBV19 CASSIVQGRRSPLHF TGTGCCAGTAGTATTGTTCAGGGAAGAAGGTCACCCCTCCACTTT
15 few TRBD1 TRBJ2-2 TRBV5-1 CASSRDRQNTGELFF TGCGCCAGCAGCAGGGACAGGCAAAACACCGGGGAGCTGTTTTTT
14 - TRBD2 TRBJ2-3 TRBV30 CAWSGGGTPDTQYF TGTGCCTGGAGTGGGGGAGGGACTCCAGATACGCAGTATTTT
13 - - TRBJ1-2 TRBV5-5 CASSLDGVYGYTF TGTGCCAGCAGCTTGGACGGGGTCTATGGCTACACCTTC
13 - TRBD1 TRBJ1-2 TRBV10-3 CATGTGANYGYTF TGTGCCACAGGGACAGGGGCCAACTATGGCTACACCTTC
16 - TRBD2 TRBJ2-1 TRBV2 CASRAMTSGRFHEQFF TGTGCCAGCAGGGCTATGACTAGCGGGAGGTTCCATGAGCAGTTCTTC
15 once TRBD1 TRBJ1-5 TRBV28 CASRLGQGSWQPQHF TGTGCCAGCAGGCTGGGACAGGGTAGTTGGCAGCCCCAGCATTTT